This is a list of T cell receptor beta chains from one sample in a study of T cell responses to AZD1222 COVID-19 vaccine. Assay used: immunoSEQ multiplex PCR; TCRdb lists only in-frame clones, some missing. The sample consists of around 96,000 clones, around 84% of them appearing once. Sequencing was performed on peripheral blood, taken 28 days after the second AZD1222 dose. The receptors were gathered from an adult who received the AZD1222 COVID-19 vaccine. Each CDR3 is given with its conserved first and last residue. Fields, in order: D gene, J gene, clone size, V gene, CDR3 protein, CDR3 DNA. D genes are given only for firm matches. Expanded clones are given a class, and other clones once, few, many or no size at all.

d_call: .; j_call: TRBJ1-6; clone_size: .; v_call: TRBV28; cdr3_aa: CASSLAGAEDNSPLHF; cdr3_nt: TGTGCCAGCAGTTTAGCGGGGGCGGAGGATAATTCACCCCTCCACTTT
d_call: TRBD1; j_call: TRBJ1-5; clone_size: .; v_call: TRBV5-1; cdr3_aa: CASSMTGRNQPQHF; cdr3_nt: TGCGCCAGCAGCATGACAGGGCGCAATCAGCCCCAGCATTTT
d_call: .; j_call: TRBJ2-1; clone_size: few; v_call: TRBV19; cdr3_aa: CASAISSYNEQFF; cdr3_nt: TGTGCCAGCGCAATTAGCTCCTACAATGAGCAGTTCTTC
d_call: TRBD1; j_call: TRBJ1-2; clone_size: .; v_call: TRBV11-2; cdr3_aa: CASSSLAGTGQGVNYGYTF; cdr3_nt: TGTGCCAGCAGCTCCCTAGCCGGGACAGGCCAGGGGGTTAACTATGGCTACACCTTC
d_call: .; j_call: TRBJ1-1; clone_size: .; v_call: TRBV5-1; cdr3_aa: CASSLEGRPRGAFF; cdr3_nt: TGCGCCAGCAGCTTGGAAGGAAGGCCCAGGGGTGCTTTCTTT
d_call: .; j_call: TRBJ2-1; clone_size: .; v_call: TRBV7-6; cdr3_aa: CASSLIQPGNEQFF; cdr3_nt: TGTGCCAGCAGCTTAATTCAGCCGGGGAATGAGCAGTTCTTC
d_call: TRBD1; j_call: TRBJ2-2; clone_size: .; v_call: TRBV3-1/TRBV3-2; cdr3_aa: CASSHPGQRNTGELFF; cdr3_nt: TGTGCCAGCAGCCACCCGGGACAGCGGAACACCGGGGAGCTGTTTTTT
d_call: .; j_call: TRBJ2-1; clone_size: .; v_call: TRBV20-1; cdr3_aa: CSASRVFSGPYNEQFF; cdr3_nt: TGCAGTGCTAGTAGGGTCTTTAGCGGTCCCTACAATGAGCAGTTCTTC
d_call: TRBD2; j_call: TRBJ2-1; clone_size: .; v_call: TRBV11-3; cdr3_aa: CASSLVYSGGTGSYNEQFF; cdr3_nt: TGTGCCAGCAGCTTAGTTTATAGCGGGGGTACGGGATCCTACAATGAGCAGTTCTTC
d_call: .; j_call: TRBJ2-2; clone_size: .; v_call: TRBV7-7; cdr3_aa: CASSGAVTGELFF; cdr3_nt: TGTGCCAGCAGCGGGGCTGTGACCGGGGAGCTGTTTTTT
d_call: TRBD1; j_call: TRBJ2-3; clone_size: .; v_call: TRBV11-3; cdr3_aa: CASSLGTGVTDTQYF; cdr3_nt: TGTGCCAGCAGCTTAGGTACAGGGGTCACAGATACGCAGTATTTT
d_call: .; j_call: TRBJ1-2; clone_size: .; v_call: TRBV4-1; cdr3_aa: CASSPGINNYGYTF; cdr3_nt: TGCGCCAGCAGCCCGGGGATAAATAACTATGGCTACACCTTC
d_call: .; j_call: TRBJ2-1; clone_size: .; v_call: TRBV12-2; cdr3_aa: CASRPRRPNRDEQFF; cdr3_nt: TGTGCAAGTCGCCCTCGGAGACCGAATAGAGATGAGCAGTTCTTC
d_call: .; j_call: TRBJ1-5; clone_size: .; v_call: TRBV15; cdr3_aa: CATSLGQGGQPQHF; cdr3_nt: TGTGCCACCTCCTTAGGCCAGGGAGGTCAGCCCCAGCATTTT
d_call: .; j_call: TRBJ1-5; clone_size: .; v_call: TRBV2; cdr3_aa: CASRGGDYSNQPQHF; cdr3_nt: TGTGCCAGCAGGGGGGGAGACTATAGCAATCAGCCCCAGCATTTT
d_call: .; j_call: TRBJ2-2; clone_size: .; v_call: TRBV24-1; cdr3_aa: CATSGGANTGELFF; cdr3_nt: TGTGCCACCAGTGGGGGGGCGAACACCGGGGAGCTGTTTTTT
d_call: .; j_call: TRBJ2-7; clone_size: .; v_call: TRBV6-1; cdr3_aa: CASSEDGYEQYF; cdr3_nt: TGTGCCAGCAGTGAAGACGGGTACGAGCAGTACTTC
d_call: .; j_call: TRBJ2-1; clone_size: many; v_call: TRBV4-1; cdr3_aa: CASSQDPISYNEQFF; cdr3_nt: TGCGCCAGCAGCCAAGATCCCATCTCCTACAATGAGCAGTTCTTC
d_call: .; j_call: TRBJ1-6; clone_size: once; v_call: TRBV19; cdr3_aa: CASTPVANSPLHF; cdr3_nt: TGTGCCAGTACCCCTGTGGCGAATTCACCCCTCCACTTT
d_call: TRBD1; j_call: TRBJ2-4; clone_size: .; v_call: TRBV2; cdr3_aa: CASSGGQGARNIQYF; cdr3_nt: TGTGCCAGCAGTGGCGGACAGGGGGCGCGAAACATTCAGTACTTC
d_call: TRBD2; j_call: TRBJ2-7; clone_size: .; v_call: TRBV10-1; cdr3_aa: CASSGFTSGSPYEQYF; cdr3_nt: TGCGCCAGCAGCGGTTTTACTAGCGGGAGTCCCTACGAGCAGTACTTC
d_call: TRBD1; j_call: TRBJ2-7; clone_size: .; v_call: TRBV5-8; cdr3_aa: CASRPFGGTGGPGEQYF; cdr3_nt: TGTGCCAGCAGACCCTTTGGGGGGACAGGGGGTCCTGGCGAGCAGTACTTC
d_call: TRBD1; j_call: TRBJ1-5; clone_size: few; v_call: TRBV27; cdr3_aa: CASRWDRGQPQHF; cdr3_nt: TGTGCCAGCAGATGGGACAGGGGCCAGCCCCAGCATTTT
d_call: .; j_call: TRBJ2-1; clone_size: few; v_call: TRBV3-1/TRBV3-2; cdr3_aa: CASNGPYNEQFF; cdr3_nt: TGTGCCAGCAACGGCCCCTACAATGAGCAGTTCTTC
d_call: .; j_call: TRBJ1-2; clone_size: .; v_call: TRBV6-5; cdr3_aa: CASNAGHRGYGYTF; cdr3_nt: TGTGCCAGCAATGCAGGACACCGCGGCTATGGCTACACCTTC
d_call: .; j_call: TRBJ2-7; clone_size: .; v_call: TRBV9; cdr3_aa: CASSVEVGGSYEQYF; cdr3_nt: TGTGCCAGCAGCGTAGAAGTAGGGGGCTCCTACGAGCAGTACTTC
d_call: TRBD1; j_call: TRBJ2-5; clone_size: .; v_call: TRBV5-1; cdr3_aa: CASSPDRGRLQETQYF; cdr3_nt: TGCGCCAGCAGCCCAGACAGGGGGAGGCTTCAAGAGACCCAGTACTTC
d_call: .; j_call: TRBJ1-6; clone_size: .; v_call: TRBV7-9; cdr3_aa: CATPTEEGGSYNSPLHF; cdr3_nt: TGTGCCACCCCTACCGAGGAGGGTGGCTCCTATAATTCACCCCTCCACTTT
d_call: .; j_call: TRBJ1-5; clone_size: .; v_call: TRBV27; cdr3_aa: CASSFLGQPQHF; cdr3_nt: TGTGCCAGCAGTTTTTTAGGACAGCCCCAGCATTTT
d_call: .; j_call: TRBJ1-5; clone_size: .; v_call: TRBV30; cdr3_aa: CAWSGTPNQPQHF; cdr3_nt: TGTGCCTGGAGTGGGACCCCAAATCAGCCCCAGCATTTT
d_call: .; j_call: TRBJ1-5; clone_size: .; v_call: TRBV12-3/TRBV12-4; cdr3_aa: CASSLADQPQHF; cdr3_nt: TGTGCCAGCAGTTTAGCGGATCAGCCCCAGCATTTT
d_call: .; j_call: TRBJ2-7; clone_size: .; v_call: TRBV7-9; cdr3_aa: CASSFVSEQDEQYF; cdr3_nt: TGTGCCAGCAGCTTTGTGTCTGAACAAGACGAGCAGTACTTC
d_call: TRBD2; j_call: TRBJ2-7; clone_size: .; v_call: TRBV5-5; cdr3_aa: CASSLLVAGMNEQYF; cdr3_nt: TGTGCCAGCAGCCTGCTGGTAGCGGGAATGAACGAGCAGTACTTC
d_call: .; j_call: TRBJ2-7; clone_size: .; v_call: TRBV4-1; cdr3_aa: CASSFLGQPYEQYF; cdr3_nt: TGCGCCAGCAGCTTCCTGGGACAACCCTACGAGCAGTACTTC
d_call: TRBD1; j_call: TRBJ1-5; clone_size: .; v_call: TRBV2; cdr3_aa: CASRDRDFGNQPQHF; cdr3_nt: TGTGCCAGCAGGGACAGGGACTTCGGCAATCAGCCCCAGCATTTT
d_call: .; j_call: TRBJ2-7; clone_size: .; v_call: TRBV6-5; cdr3_aa: CASIFGQGIYEQYF; cdr3_nt: TGTGCCAGCATATTCGGCCAGGGGATCTACGAGCAGTACTTC
d_call: .; j_call: TRBJ2-5; clone_size: .; v_call: TRBV15; cdr3_aa: CATRQGKETQYF; cdr3_nt: TGTGCCACCCGGCAGGGTAAAGAGACCCAGTACTTC
d_call: .; j_call: TRBJ2-1; clone_size: .; v_call: TRBV5-1; cdr3_aa: CASSLARGAGNNEQFF; cdr3_nt: TGCGCCAGCAGCTTGGCCAGGGGGGCCGGGAACAATGAGCAGTTCTTC
d_call: TRBD1; j_call: TRBJ1-4; clone_size: .; v_call: TRBV6-5; cdr3_aa: CASSPGDRDEKLFF; cdr3_nt: TGTGCCAGCAGTCCGGGGGACAGGGATGAAAAACTGTTTTTT
d_call: TRBD1; j_call: TRBJ2-7; clone_size: .; v_call: TRBV19; cdr3_aa: CASSNSGTGGDEQYF; cdr3_nt: TGTGCCAGTAGTAACTCGGGGACAGGGGGCGACGAGCAGTACTTC
d_call: .; j_call: TRBJ2-1; clone_size: .; v_call: TRBV5-4; cdr3_aa: CASSRDSGSGNEQFF; cdr3_nt: TGTGCCAGCAGCCGGGACAGCGGGAGTGGAAATGAGCAGTTCTTC
d_call: .; j_call: TRBJ1-5; clone_size: .; v_call: TRBV11-3; cdr3_aa: CASSLEGSNSNQPQHF; cdr3_nt: TGTGCCAGCAGCTTAGAGGGGTCTAATAGCAATCAGCCCCAGCATTTT
d_call: .; j_call: TRBJ2-5; clone_size: .; v_call: TRBV5-1; cdr3_aa: CASSALRGQQETQYF; cdr3_nt: TGCGCCAGCAGCGCGCTCCGGGGGCAACAAGAGACCCAGTACTTC
d_call: .; j_call: TRBJ1-1; clone_size: .; v_call: TRBV15; cdr3_aa: CATSSPVSGTPLNTEAFF; cdr3_nt: TGTGCCACCAGCAGCCCGGTTTCCGGGACACCTTTGAACACTGAAGCTTTCTTT
d_call: .; j_call: TRBJ1-3; clone_size: .; v_call: TRBV28; cdr3_aa: CASSLVGQSWNTIYF; cdr3_nt: TGTGCCAGCAGTTTAGTGGGGCAGAGCTGGAACACCATATATTTT
d_call: TRBD2; j_call: TRBJ2-1; clone_size: .; v_call: TRBV5-4; cdr3_aa: CASSWTTSGLNEQFF; cdr3_nt: TGTGCCAGCAGCTGGACTACTAGCGGTCTCAATGAGCAGTTCTTC
d_call: TRBD1; j_call: TRBJ2-7; clone_size: .; v_call: TRBV2; cdr3_aa: CASSSQGAGYEQYF; cdr3_nt: TGTGCCAGCAGTTCACAGGGGGCAGGTTACGAGCAGTACTTC
d_call: .; j_call: TRBJ1-5; clone_size: .; v_call: TRBV7-6; cdr3_aa: CASSLGQASNQPQHF; cdr3_nt: TGTGCCAGCAGCTTAGGACAGGCTAGCAATCAGCCCCAGCATTTT
d_call: TRBD2; j_call: TRBJ2-1; clone_size: few; v_call: TRBV4-1; cdr3_aa: CASSQVRLAVYNEQFF; cdr3_nt: TGCGCCAGCAGCCAGGTCCGACTAGCGGTCTACAATGAGCAGTTCTTC
d_call: TRBD2; j_call: TRBJ2-1; clone_size: .; v_call: TRBV28; cdr3_aa: CASSQLAGDYNEQFF; cdr3_nt: TGTGCCAGCAGTCAACTAGCGGGGGACTACAATGAGCAGTTCTTC
d_call: TRBD1; j_call: TRBJ2-2; clone_size: .; v_call: TRBV28; cdr3_aa: CASSPPRQGAGELFF; cdr3_nt: TGTGCCAGCAGTCCGCCCCGACAGGGTGCCGGGGAGCTGTTTTTT
d_call: .; j_call: TRBJ2-3; clone_size: .; v_call: TRBV4-2; cdr3_aa: CASSQGTLGGVTDTQYF; cdr3_nt: TGTGCCAGCAGCCAGGGGACCTTAGGAGGGGTCACAGATACGCAGTATTTT
d_call: TRBD1; j_call: TRBJ1-6; clone_size: .; v_call: TRBV7-9; cdr3_aa: CASSRRTGNNSPLHF; cdr3_nt: TGTGCCAGCAGCCGCCGGACAGGGAATAATTCACCCCTCCACTTT
d_call: .; j_call: TRBJ2-7; clone_size: .; v_call: TRBV5-4; cdr3_aa: CASSLVGYEQYF; cdr3_nt: TGTGCCAGCAGCTTGGTCGGATACGAGCAGTACTTC